This T cell receptor beta chain stems from a study of a mutant IDH1 vaccine in newly diagnosed glioma. Study at large: It was radiotherapy, temozolomide, or both that patients received previously, with most receiving both.

Time point reported: baseline, week 1 (first vaccination visit). Treatment noted: pre-vaccination baseline after standard-of-care therapy. Libraries were prepared by immunoSEQ multiplex PCR; TCRdb keeps only in-frame clonotypes and omits some of them. The data show 30,000 or so clones, about 85% seen once. The CDR3 loop spans 14 amino acids. CDR1 is GTSNPN and CDR2 is SVGIG in the germline V gene (reference sequence). V lost 2 bases and J 0 bases, leaving 10 bases between the germline ends. The V gene is TRBV30, the J gene TRBJ1-2, with D uncertain. The source was PBMCs, collected from a glioma patient treated with radiotherapy, temozolomide or both. The clonotype originates from a woman between 40 and 50 years old with glioma. The CDR3 coding sequence is TGTGCCTGGAGTTCCCAACTAGCTAACTATGGCTACACCTTC. Its protein is CAWSSQLANYGYTF.